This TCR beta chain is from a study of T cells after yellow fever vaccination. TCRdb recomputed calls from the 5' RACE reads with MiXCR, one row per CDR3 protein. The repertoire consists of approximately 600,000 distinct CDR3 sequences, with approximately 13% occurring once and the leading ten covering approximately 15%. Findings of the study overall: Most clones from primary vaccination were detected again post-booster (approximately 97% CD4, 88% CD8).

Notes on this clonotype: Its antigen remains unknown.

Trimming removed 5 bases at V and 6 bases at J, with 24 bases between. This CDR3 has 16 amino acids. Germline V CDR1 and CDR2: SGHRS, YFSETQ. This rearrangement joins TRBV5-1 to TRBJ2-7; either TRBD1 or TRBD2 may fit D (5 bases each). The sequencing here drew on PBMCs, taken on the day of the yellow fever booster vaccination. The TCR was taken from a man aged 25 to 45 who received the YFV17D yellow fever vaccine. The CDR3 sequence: CASRRRFGDRPTEQYF. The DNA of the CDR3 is TGCGCCAGCAGGAGGAGGTTCGGTGACAGACCTACCGAGCAGTACTTC.